The source of this TCR beta chain is a study of cytomegalovirus exposure and HLA in healthy donors. This clone has just a few counts. Its antigen is as yet unknown. Researchers ran the PCR with 60 Vbeta and 13 Jbeta primers. Only in-frame clones appear in the TCRdb table, and some are missing; sequencing was by immunoSEQ multiplex PCR. The sample holds 150,000 to 200,000 clones, 84% seen once. Although they were nominally healthy when sampled, donors likely had unrecorded immune exposures. Notes on the study in general: An analysis that came later showed most CMV-associated TCR beta chains appearing HLA-restricted.

Germline V gives CDR1 MGHRA, CDR2 YSYEKL. The CDR3 sequence is 16 residues long. Between the trimmed V and J ends, which lost 1 base and 0 bases, there was a span of 9 bases. The sample was PBMCs. The chain joins TRBV4-1 to TRBJ1-4; tentative D call: TRBD1 (6 bases). The sequence came from a man between 18 and 35 years old in good health and CMV-seronegative. The CDR3 spells CASSQGQGPTNEKLFF. CDR3 in DNA: TGCGCCAGCAGCCAAGGGCAGGGGCCAACTAATGAAAAACTGTTTTTT.